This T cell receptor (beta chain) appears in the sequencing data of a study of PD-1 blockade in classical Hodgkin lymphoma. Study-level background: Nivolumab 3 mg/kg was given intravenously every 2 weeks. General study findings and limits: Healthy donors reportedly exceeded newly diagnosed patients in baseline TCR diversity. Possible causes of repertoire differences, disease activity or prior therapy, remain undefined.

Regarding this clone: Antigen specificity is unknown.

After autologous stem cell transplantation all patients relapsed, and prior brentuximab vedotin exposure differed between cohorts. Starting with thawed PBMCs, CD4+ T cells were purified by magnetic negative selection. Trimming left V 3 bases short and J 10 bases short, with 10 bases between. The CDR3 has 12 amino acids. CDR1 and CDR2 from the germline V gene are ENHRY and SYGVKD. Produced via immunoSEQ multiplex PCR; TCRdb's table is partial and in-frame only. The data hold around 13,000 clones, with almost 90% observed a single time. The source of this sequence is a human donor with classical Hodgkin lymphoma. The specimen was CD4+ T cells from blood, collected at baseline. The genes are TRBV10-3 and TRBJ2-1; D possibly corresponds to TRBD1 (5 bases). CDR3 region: CAISELGLEQFF. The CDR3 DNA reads TGTGCCATCAGTGAATTGGGGCTCGAGCAGTTCTTC.